The 21 T cell receptor beta chains listed next were all sequenced from one sample in a study of graft-versus-host responses after intestinal transplantation. Sequenced by immunoSEQ multiplex PCR; TCRdb stores in-frame clones only, minus some. The sample records about 15,000 clones, 33% being singletons. The sample in question was alloreactive CD4+ T cells from a mixed lymphocyte reaction culture, obtained before intestinal transplant. Subset defined: CFSE-low proliferating T cells sorted from roughly six-day pre-transplant mixed lymphocyte reaction (GvH or HvG direction). These receptors all stem from a human patient who received an intestinal transplant.

There are a few counts of this clone. The chain joins TRBV5-4 to TRBJ2-1; a possible D gene is TRBD1 (6 bases). With 0 bases removed from V and 9 bases from J, the gap between germline ends came to 13 bases. The CDR3 extends over 14 amino acids. Per germline, CDR1 SGHNT and CDR2 YYREEE (reference sequence). The CDR3 DNA reads TGTGCCAGCAGCTTGGAGGCACAGGGTAGTGAGCAGTTCTTC. Protein product: CASSLEAQGSEQFF.

J is TRBJ2-4 and V is TRBV2; possible D gene TRBD2, 5 bases. This CDR3 is 16 amino acids long. Per the germline V gene, CDR1 is SNHLY and CDR2 is FYNNEI. The V and J ends lost 5 bases and 1 base respectively, with 15 bases between them. CDR3 in amino acids: CASSTSWELAKNIQYF. The CDR3 DNA sequence: TGTGCCAGCAGTACCAGTTGGGAGCTGGCCAAAAACATTCAGTACTTC.

The chain links TRBV2 to TRBJ2-7; 10 bases align to TRBD1. CDR1 is SNHLY and CDR2 is FYNNEI in the germline V gene. Unmatched junction bases numbered 7, after V lost 5 bases and J lost 0 bases. This CDR3 contains 16 residues. Here the CDR3 DNA reads TGTGCCAGCAGTCTCTATGGGACAGGGGACTCCTACGAGCAGTACTTC. Residues: CASSLYGTGDSYEQYF.

The gene calls are TRBV6-5 and TRBJ1-3; D is uncertain. The CDR3 is 13 residues long. CDR1 and CDR2 from the germline V gene are MNHEY and SVGAGI. CDR3 region: CATKTPGRNTIYF. The CDR3 DNA reads TGTGCGACCAAGACCCCAGGAAGAAACACCATATATTTT.

For this clone: This may be a read error: a much more frequent sequence differs by one nucleotide. V usage is TRBV4-2 and J usage is TRBJ2-7, with 11 bases identical to TRBD2. V shed 0 bases and J 3 bases; nucleotides not matched to a gene: 19. Germline CDR1 and CDR2: LGHNA and YNFKEQ. CDR3 length: 21 residues. CDR3 residues: CASSQDSRTDGLAGSVYEQYF. As DNA, the CDR3 is TGTGCCAGCAGCCAAGATTCGCGCACGGATGGACTAGCGGGCTCTGTCTACGAGCAGTACTTC.

This clone appeared once. The genes are TRBV28 and TRBJ1-5; D may be TRBD1 (6 bases). This CDR3 region has 14 residues. V lost 3 bases and J lost 9, with 15 bases in between. CDR1 is MDHEN, CDR2 SYDVKM, per germline. The CDR3 loop is CASSFRGGGRPQHF. The CDR3 coding sequence is TGTGCCAGCAGTTTTAGGGGGGGCGGTCGGCCCCAGCATTTT.

The chain uses TRBV10-1 and TRBJ2-1, with 10 bases matching TRBD2. This CDR3 spans 16 amino acids. Germline CDR1 WNHNN, CDR2 SYGVQD (reference sequence). With 0 bases clipped from V and 4 bases from J, the junction kept 3 bases outside the gene matches. Here the CDR3 DNA reads TGCGCCAGCAGTGAGTCCGCTAGCGGGGGTTACAATGAGCAGTTCTTC. This sequence encodes CASSESASGGYNEQFF.

V usage is TRBV10-1 and J usage is TRBJ1-2; D remains unclear. The germline V gene encodes CDR1 WNHNN and CDR2 SYGVQD (reference sequence). This CDR3 spans 13 amino acids. V was pared by 1 base and J by 4 bases, with 7 bases between. In DNA form, the CDR3 reads TGCGCCAGCAGTGAGTTTACAGCCTATGGCTACACCTTC. Protein sequence: CASSEFTAYGYTF.

This clone is judged medium-sized. The chain has TRBV6-5 and TRBJ2-1; D may be TRBD2 (6 bases). The V end was cut by 8 bases, the J end by 3 bases, with 14 bases between. The CDR3 is made up of 14 amino acids. CDR1 and CDR2 from the germline V gene are MNHEY and SVGAGI. This CDR3 is CASGARGFYNEQFF. The DNA of the CDR3 is TGTGCCAGCGGTGCCCGGGGGTTCTACAATGAGCAGTTCTTC.

There are a few counts of this clone. V usage is TRBV5-1 and J usage is TRBJ2-6; D gene unclear. Germline CDR1 is SGHRS and CDR2 is YFSETQ. The V end was cut by 0 bases, the J end by 0 bases, with 1 base between. There are 14 residues in the CDR3. The CDR3 nucleotides are TGCGCCAGCAGCTTGGCCTCTGGGGCCAACGTCCTGACTTTC. Translating it yields CASSLASGANVLTF.

The chain is built from TRBV14 and TRBJ2-3; D is unclear. V was pared by 2 bases and J by 1 base, with 10 bases between. There are 15 residues in the CDR3. Germline V gene sequence: CDR1 SGHDN, CDR2 FVKESK. The CDR3 DNA reads TGTGCCAGCAGCCAATTAGGGTCCCGCACAGATACGCAGTATTTT. Protein sequence: CASSQLGSRTDTQYF.

This clone qualifies as medium-sized. The rearrangement joins TRBV27 to TRBJ2-2; 9 bases are a match to TRBD2. The CDR3 extends over 16 amino acids. Germline V gene sequence: CDR1 MNHEY, CDR2 SMNVEV (reference sequence). Trimming cost V 2 bases and J 0 bases; bases outside gene matches: 1. Written as DNA, the CDR3 is TGTGCCAGCAGTTTAGCGGGGGGGCCGAACACCGGGGAGCTGTTTTTT. Translation: CASSLAGGPNTGELFF.

This chain links TRBV5-1 with TRBJ2-7; D gene uncertain. CDR1 and CDR2 (germline): SGHRS, YFSETQ. The ends were cut back, 5 bases at V and 0 bases at J, with 12 bases in the middle. The length of the CDR3 is 14 residues. In DNA, the CDR3 is TGCGCCAGCAGTTATACCGGGCCCTCCTACGAGCAGTACTTC. As protein: CASSYTGPSYEQYF.

This clone turned up a few times. The V call is TRBV6-5, the J call TRBJ2-7; possible D gene TRBD2, 5 bases. The germline CDR1 and CDR2 sequences are MNHEY and SVGAGI. The CDR3 contains 14 residues. The V gene lost 5 bases and the J gene lost 3 bases, with 14 bases spanning the gap. The CDR3 nucleotides read TGTGCCAGCAGTCGGACCACCGAGGGCTACGAGCAGTACTTC. Translated: CASSRTTEGYEQYF.

This clone qualifies as medium-sized (0.01 to 0.1%). The genes are TRBV10-2 and TRBJ2-5; 9 bases map to TRBD2. Germline V gene lookup returns CDR1 WSHSY and CDR2 SAAADI. Trimming at V came to 8 bases and at J to 5 bases, leaving 6 bases not matched to a gene. The CDR3 spans 13 residues. CDR3 bases: TGCGCCAGCGCAGGACTAGCGAGGGAGACCCAGTACTTC. It yields the protein CASAGLARETQYF.

The V gene is TRBV2, the J gene TRBJ1-2; a possible D gene is TRBD1 (5 bases). The V and J ends lost 6 bases and 7 bases respectively, with 18 bases between them. CDR3 size: 14 residues. Germline CDR1 reads SNHLY; CDR2 reads FYNNEI. The CDR3 reads CASRFGRGRFGYTF. CDR3 in DNA: TGTGCCAGCAGGTTCGGGCGGGGCCGTTTTGGCTACACCTTC.

In this sample, this clone turned up a few times. The V call is TRBV5-3, the J call TRBJ2-2; TRBD2 is a possible D gene (6 bases). TRBV5-3 is an ORF, and what it does is uncertain. This CDR3 has 15 residues. V lost 4 bases and J 4 bases, leaving 14 bases between the germline ends. The DNA of the CDR3 is TGTGCCAGAAGCCTGGAGGGCAGTCTCACCGGGGAGCTGTTTTTT. Encoded protein: CARSLEGSLTGELFF.

CDR3 sequence: CAGGRAADQPQHF. The CDR3 nucleotides read TGTGCCGGGGGGCGAGCTGCGGATCAGCCCCAGCATTTT. The V gene is TRBV30, the J gene TRBJ1-5; a weak D match, TRBD1 (6 bases). CDR3 size: 13 residues. Germline lookup yields CDR1 GTSNPN and CDR2 SVGIG (reference sequence). V was cut by 8 bases and J by 5 bases, with 16 bases left in between. The full variable domain, its missing parts supplied by reference TRBV30 and TRBJ1-5, is SQTIHQWPATLVQPVGSPLSLECTVEGTSNPNLYWYRQAAGRGLQLLFYSVGIGQISSEVPQNLSASRPQDRQFILSSKKLLLSDSGFYLCAGGRAADQPQHFGDGTRLSIL.

The genes are TRBV11-2 and TRBJ2-3, with 7 positions matching TRBD2. CDR1 is SGHAT and CDR2 is FQNNGV in the germline V gene. The CDR3 consists of 17 residues. V was pared by 4 bases and J by 0 bases, with 10 bases of the junction left unmatched. CDR3 residues: CASSSLGGSGSTDTQYF. The CDR3 nucleotides read TGTGCCAGCAGCTCCCTCGGGGGTAGCGGGAGCACAGATACGCAGTATTTT.

In its sample, this clone ranks as medium-sized. This chain links TRBV2 with TRBJ2-7; D not resolved. CDR1 is SNHLY, CDR2 FYNNEI, per germline. The CDR3 totals 12 residues. Trimming shortened V by 2 bases and J by 4 bases, and 6 bases separated the two germline ends. Here the CDR3 DNA reads TGTGCCAGCAGTGAACGTGGTTACGAGCAGTACTTC. Its protein is CASSERGYEQYF.

In this sample, this clone turned up a few times. This chain joins TRBV6-5 and TRBJ1-1; the D gene is possibly TRBD1 (6 bases). The CDR3 consists of 14 residues. Trimming stripped 2 bases from V and 2 bases from J, with 9 bases between. Per the germline V gene, CDR1 is MNHEY and CDR2 is SVGAGI. This CDR3 reads CASSYGQLNTEAFF. The CDR3 region has the DNA TGTGCCAGCAGTTACGGACAGCTAAACACTGAAGCTTTCTTT.